A single sample gave rise to the 26 T cell receptor beta chains below, sequenced in a study of blood T cells in healthy people across ages. A second PCR, run for about 7 to 11 cycles, used a sample-barcoded 5' primer plus a J-beta primer mix. Each CDR3 protein gets one entry after TCRdb re-called the 5' RACE reads with MiXCR. This table has 850,000 to 1,300,000 distinct CDR3 sequences, over 35% appearing once. Sequencing input: blood. These receptors were collected from a woman aged 60-70 years in good health.

V gene TRBV5-1 combines with J gene TRBJ2-7, with TRBD1 identical over 7 bases. Unmatched junction bases numbered 13, after V lost 0 bases and J lost 10 bases. CDR1 is SGHRS, CDR2 YFSETQ, per germline. The CDR3 has 15 amino acids. CDR3 in DNA: TGCGCCAGCAGCTTGGTACAGGGGAGCAAGGAGTCCCAGTACTTC. Its protein product is CASSLVQGSKESQYF.

CDR3 DNA: TGCAGCGCTGAGAGAGGGCTCCGAGAGACCCAGTACTTC. It yields the protein CSAERGLRETQYF. V usage is TRBV29-1 and J usage is TRBJ2-7; maybe TRBD2 (5 bases). The assigned J gene may be wrong: the sequence end matches TRBJ2-5 better. The CDR3 covers 13 residues. Germline values: CDR1 SQVTM, CDR2 ANQGSEA.

To note about this clonotype: Sequence at one end of the junction differs from germline and may be a read error. V is TRBV6-1 and J is TRBJ2-1; no clear D. The CDR3 sequence is 11 residues long. Germline V lookup: CDR1 MNHNS, CDR2 SASEGT. CDR3 region: CTSSEAWVQFF. CDR3 bases: TGTACCAGCAGTGAAGCGTGGGTTCAGTTCTTC.

The chain combines TRBV12-3 or TRBV12-4 with TRBJ2-5, with 8 nucleotides matching TRBD1. The CDR3 consists of 13 residues. V gave up 5 bases and J gave up 7 bases; unmatched junction bases: 6. CDR3 loop: CASSNGQGGTQYF. In DNA, the CDR3 is TGTGCCAGCAGTAACGGACAGGGTGGGACCCAGTACTTC.

The chain combines TRBV27 with TRBJ2-1; TRBD1 aligns across 7 bases. Germline V gene data show CDR1 as MNHEY and CDR2 as SMNVEV (reference sequence). The CDR3 sequence is 14 residues long. V was pared by 2 bases and J by 12 bases, with 10 bases of the junction left unmatched. This chain's CDR3 is CASSLGTSRTGQFF. The CDR3 DNA follows: TGTGCCAGCAGTTTAGGGACGTCACGGACAGGGCAGTTCTTC.

The chain uses TRBV6-5 and TRBJ1-2; D not certain. The V end lost 6 bases, the J end lost 7 bases, and 12 bases lay between the germline ends. Germline lookup yields CDR1 MNHEY and CDR2 SVGAGI. The CDR3 runs 12 residues. CDR3 amino acids: CASRAGSGGYTF. In DNA form, the CDR3 reads TGTGCCAGCAGGGCTGGTTCAGGTGGCTACACCTTC.

The chain carries TRBV11-1 and TRBJ2-7; either TRBD1 or TRBD2 may supply D (5 bases each). The CDR3 contains 14 residues. V was pared by 5 bases and J by 6 bases, with 17 bases between. The V gene's germline CDR1 is SGHAT and CDR2 FQDESV (reference sequence). For the CDR3, the DNA is TGTGCCAGCAGCCTGCTGACAGAACGGGGCGAGCAGTACTTC. It codes for CASSLLTERGEQYF. Drawing the rest from reference TRBV11-1 and TRBJ2-7, the complete variable domain is EAEVAQSPRYKITEKSQAVAFWCDPISGHATLYWYRQILGQGPELLVQFQDESVVDDSQLPKDRFSAERLKGVDSTLKIQPAELGDSAMYLCASSLLTERGEQYFGPGTRLTVT.

This clonotype appeared a single time. The chain links TRBV7-9 to TRBJ2-1, with 13 nucleotides matching TRBD2. After removal of 3 bases from V and 5 bases from J, the junction contained 4 bases not matched to a gene. The CDR3 is made up of 16 amino acids. Germline values: CDR1 SEHNR, CDR2 FQNEAQ (reference sequence). For the CDR3, the DNA is TGTGCCAGCAGCTTCCAACTAGCGGGAGGGAACAATGAGCAGTTCTTC. It yields the protein CASSFQLAGGNNEQFF.

This clonotype was counted only a few times. This chain links TRBV29-1 with TRBJ2-3; 10 nucleotides line up with TRBD1. CDR3 size: 14 residues. V shed 7 bases and J 2 bases; nucleotides not matched to a gene: 6. Germline V CDR1 and CDR2: SQVTM, ANQGSEA. The CDR3 loop reads CSAGQGTITDTQYF. For the CDR3, the DNA is TGCAGCGCGGGACAGGGGACAATCACAGATACGCAGTATTTT.

In DNA form, the CDR3 reads TGTGCCTGGGGAACAGGGACTTACCAAGAGACCCAGTACTTC. Residues: CAWGTGTYQETQYF. The chain uses TRBV30 and TRBJ2-5; the D gene could be TRBD1 or TRBD2 (6 bases each). Trimming removed 5 bases at V and 0 bases at J, with 13 bases between. Germline V gene lookup returns CDR1 GTSNPN and CDR2 SVGIG (reference sequence). This CDR3 has 14 amino acids.

This clonotype has a handful of counts. Being one base from a much bigger clone, this may be a read error. The chain links TRBV14 to TRBJ2-7; D is possibly TRBD1 (5 bases). The CDR3 is 13 amino acids. V lost 3 bases, J lost 0 bases, and 6 bases lay in between. The germline V gene has CDR1 SGHDN and CDR2 FVKESK. CDR3 amino acids: CASSQDISYEQYF. As DNA, the CDR3 is TGTGCCAGCAGCCAGGACATCTCCTACGAGCAGTACTTC.

V usage is TRBV28 and J usage is TRBJ1-2; the D gene is possibly TRBD1 (5 bases). CDR3 length equals 15 residues. In germline, CDR1 is MDHEN, CDR2 SYDVKM. V was cut by 5 bases and J by 0 bases, with 13 bases left in between. In DNA, the CDR3 is TGTGCCAGCAGTCATACACAGGCATCTAACTATGGCTACACCTTC. Protein sequence: CASSHTQASNYGYTF.

This chain links TRBV27 with TRBJ2-1; 7 bases match TRBD2. Losses at the gene ends were 0 bases for V and 8 bases for J; bases not matched to a gene: 4. This CDR3 region has 14 residues. Germline V gene sequence: CDR1 MNHEY, CDR2 SMNVEV (reference sequence). This CDR3 reads CASSLSWGGDEQFF. CDR3 DNA sequence: TGTGCCAGCAGTTTATCATGGGGGGGGGATGAGCAGTTCTTC.

A few counts support this clonotype. The chain is built from TRBV4-1 and TRBJ2-3, with D possibly matching TRBD2 (6 bases). Germline V gene lookup returns CDR1 MGHRA and CDR2 YSYEKL. With 0 bases removed from V and 0 bases from J, the gap between germline ends came to 10 bases. The CDR3 runs 16 residues. For the CDR3, the DNA is TGCGCCAGCAGCCAAGACGGTAGCGGTAGCACAGATACGCAGTATTTT. Protein: CASSQDGSGSTDTQYF.

This clonotype was found a few times. The rearrangement links TRBV14 to TRBJ1-6; D uncertain. The V gene's germline CDR1 is SGHDN and CDR2 FVKESK. The CDR3 contains 17 residues. Trimming took 7 bases from V and 8 from J, leaving 24 bases between them. The CDR3 here is CASTHRILGRADSPLHF. For the CDR3, the DNA is TGTGCCAGCACCCACCGAATCCTTGGGCGGGCGGATTCACCCCTCCACTTT. The whole variable domain, remainder taken from reference TRBV14 and TRBJ1-6, is EAGVTQFPSHSVIEKGQTVTLRCDPISGHDNLYWYRRVMGKEIKFLLHFVKESKQDESGMPNNRFLAERTGGTYSTLKVQPAELEDSGVYFCASTHRILGRADSPLHFGNGTRLTVT.

This clonotype was recorded only once. The gene calls are TRBV3-1 and TRBJ2-5; possibly TRBD2 for D (6 bases). Looked up from germline, CDR1 is LGHDT and CDR2 is YNNKEL (reference sequence). V was cut by 0 bases and J by 11 bases, with 16 bases left in between. The CDR3 covers 14 residues. The CDR3: CASSQDWGVGEQYF. DNA for the CDR3: TGTGCCAGCAGCCAAGATTGGGGGGTCGGTGAGCAGTACTTC.

The V and J genes are TRBV5-6 and TRBJ1-2, with D possibly being TRBD1 (6 bases). The germline V and J ends were trimmed by 4 bases and 0 bases, with 16 bases remaining between them. This CDR3 contains 16 residues. Germline values: CDR1 SGHDT, CDR2 YYEEEE. The CDR3: CASSSLGQTSNYGYTF. The CDR3 nucleotides are TGTGCCAGCAGCAGCCTTGGACAGACCTCTAACTATGGCTACACCTTC. The variable domain in full, completed from reference TRBV5-6 and TRBJ1-2, reads DAGVTQSPTHLIKTRGQQVTLRCSPKSGHDTVSWYQQALGQGPQFIFQYYEEEERQRGNFPDRFSGHQFPNYSSELNVNALLLGDSALYLCASSSLGQTSNYGYTFGSGTRLTVV.

The chain carries TRBV20-1 and TRBJ2-7; tentative D call: TRBD1 (6 bases). V gave up 0 bases and J gave up 7 bases, with 19 bases separating them. Germline assignment: CDR1 DFQATT and CDR2 SNEGSKA (reference sequence). The CDR3 length is 15 residues. The CDR3 loop reads CSARDQDRSLGEQYF. The CDR3 DNA sequence: TGCAGTGCTAGAGATCAGGACAGATCGCTGGGGGAGCAGTACTTC.

The V and J genes are TRBV27 and TRBJ2-2, with 7 bases identical to TRBD2. Germline CDR1 MNHEY, CDR2 SMNVEV (reference sequence). CDR3 length equals 14 residues. V gave up 6 bases and J gave up 6 bases; unmatched junction bases: 7. The CDR3 protein is CASSPQRDPGELFF. CDR3 nucleotide sequence: TGTGCCAGCAGCCCACAGCGGGATCCCGGGGAGCTGTTTTTT.

This rearrangement joins TRBV5-6 to TRBJ2-7, with a tentative D call TRBD1 (6 bases). Germline CDR1 SGHDT, CDR2 YYEEEE. This CDR3 is built from 15 residues. V lost 4 bases to trimming and J lost 4 bases, with 18 bases between them. The CDR3 DNA reads TGTGCCAGCAGCCGGAGGAGCGGCAGGGGTTACGAGCAGTACTTC. Amino acids: CASSRRSGRGYEQYF.

The V call is TRBV24-1, the J call TRBJ2-3; 8 bases fit TRBD1. This CDR3 is built from 16 residues. Germline assignment: CDR1 KGHDR and CDR2 SFDVKD. Trimming removed 4 bases from V and 4 bases from J; junction bases left unmatched: 9. CDR3 amino acids: CATSDQRTGTADTQYF. DNA of the CDR3: TGTGCCACCAGTGACCAACGGACAGGGACCGCAGATACGCAGTATTTT.

For this clonotype: The junction departs from germline at one end; a sequencing error may be responsible. This chain links TRBV5-1 with TRBJ1-6; 7 bases are a match to TRBD1. The germline gives CDR1 SGHRS, CDR2 YFSETQ. CDR3 length: 18 residues. This CDR3 reads CASSQKPGQSSYSSPLHF. CDR3 DNA sequence: TGCGCCAGCAGCCAAAAGCCGGGACAGAGCTCCTATAGTTCACCCCTCCACTTT.

A few counts support this clonotype. The rearrangement uses TRBV20-1 and TRBJ2-5; 9 bases agree with TRBD1. Germline V CDR1 and CDR2: DFQATT, SNEGSKA (reference sequence). CDR3 length equals 15 residues. The trim removed 5 bases at V and 4 bases at J, leaving 11 bases unmatched. This CDR3 is CSALPRDRALETQYF. In DNA, the CDR3 is TGCAGTGCTTTGCCCCGGGACAGGGCTTTAGAGACCCAGTACTTC.

The chain employs TRBV12-3 or TRBV12-4 and TRBJ1-1; D not resolved. Trimming pared 6 bases from V and 0 bases from J, leaving 14 bases between. The CDR3 has 15 amino acids. As DNA, the CDR3 is TGTGCCAGCAGAATAACTTCCAGCTTGAACACTGAAGCTTTCTTT. It encodes CASRITSSLNTEAFF.

This chain links TRBV20-1 with TRBJ2-7; maybe TRBD2 (6 bases). CDR3 size: 14 residues. V dropped 1 base and J dropped 0 bases, with 10 bases sitting between them. Germline CDR1 is DFQATT and CDR2 is SNEGSKA (reference sequence). The CDR3 DNA reads TGCAGTGCTAGAGGTTCCGGGGGCTCCTACGAGCAGTACTTC. Translated, it gives CSARGSGGSYEQYF.

This clonotype was detected only a few times. The chain carries TRBV12-3 or TRBV12-4 and TRBJ1-1, with a weak D call TRBD1 (5 bases). This CDR3 spans 15 amino acids. V lost 1 base and J lost 4, with 13 bases in between. CDR3 nucleotides: TGTGCCAGCAGTTTAGTTTCGGGGCGGGTCACTGAAGCTTTCTTT. Protein sequence: CASSLVSGRVTEAFF.